A single T cell receptor beta chain is shown here with its context. Losses at the gene ends were 6 bases for V and 2 bases for J; bases not matched to a gene: 10. Per the germline V gene, CDR1 is MNHNY and CDR2 is SVGAGI (reference sequence). The CDR3 spans 16 residues. The record originates from a study of blood T cell repertoires in COVID-19. Turning to the study itself: Samples taken during acute and convalescent COVID-19 were collected in the United States, Italy and Spain. T cells, B-cell-depleted T cells, or PBMCs provided the cDNA or gDNA that served as material.

Per the study methods: Estimation of nucleated cell counts relied on the amplification of reference gene primers. Libraries were prepared by immunoSEQ multiplex PCR; TCRdb keeps only in-frame clonotypes and omits some of them. The V and J calls and clone size come from that table; D and trimming were worked out from the DNA. The table includes about 120,000 clones, roughly 80% detected once. The rearrangement uses TRBV6-6 and TRBJ1-2, with 9 bases matching TRBD1. This receptor was obtained from a human donor in a cohort sampled during active COVID-19. Sequencing was carried out using peripheral blood. The CDR3 region is CASSVTQGAKNYGYTF. The DNA for the CDR3 is TGTGCCAGCAGCGTTACACAGGGGGCTAAGAACTATGGCTACACCTTC.